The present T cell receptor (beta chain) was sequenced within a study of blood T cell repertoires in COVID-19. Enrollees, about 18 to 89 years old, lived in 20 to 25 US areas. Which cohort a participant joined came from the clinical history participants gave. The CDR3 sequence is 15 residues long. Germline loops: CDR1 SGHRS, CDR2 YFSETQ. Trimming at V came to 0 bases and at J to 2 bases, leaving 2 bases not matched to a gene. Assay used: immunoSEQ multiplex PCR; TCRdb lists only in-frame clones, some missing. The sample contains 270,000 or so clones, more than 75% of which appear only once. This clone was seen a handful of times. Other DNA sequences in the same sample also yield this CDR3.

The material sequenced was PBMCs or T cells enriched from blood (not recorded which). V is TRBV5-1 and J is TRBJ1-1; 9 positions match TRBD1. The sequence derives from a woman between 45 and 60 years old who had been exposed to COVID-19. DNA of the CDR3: TGCGCCAGCAGCTTGGGGACAGGGGCCAACACTGAAGCTTTCTTT. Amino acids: CASSLGTGANTEAFF.